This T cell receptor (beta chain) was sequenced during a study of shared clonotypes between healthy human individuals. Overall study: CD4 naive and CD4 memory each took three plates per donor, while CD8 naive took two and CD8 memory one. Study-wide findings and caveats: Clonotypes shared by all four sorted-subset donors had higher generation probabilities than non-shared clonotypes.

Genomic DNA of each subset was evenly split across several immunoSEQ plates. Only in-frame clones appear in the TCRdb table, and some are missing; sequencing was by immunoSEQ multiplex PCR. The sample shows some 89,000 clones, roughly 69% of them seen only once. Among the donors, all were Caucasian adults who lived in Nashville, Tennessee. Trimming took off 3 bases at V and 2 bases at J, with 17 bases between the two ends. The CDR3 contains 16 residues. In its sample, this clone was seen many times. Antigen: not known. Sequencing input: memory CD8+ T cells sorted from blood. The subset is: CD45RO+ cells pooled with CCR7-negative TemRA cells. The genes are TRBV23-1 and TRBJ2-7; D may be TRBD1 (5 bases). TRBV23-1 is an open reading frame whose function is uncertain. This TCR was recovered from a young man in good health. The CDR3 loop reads CASSHYLGESPYEQYF. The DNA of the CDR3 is TGCGCCAGCAGTCATTATTTAGGGGAAAGCCCCTACGAGCAGTACTTC.